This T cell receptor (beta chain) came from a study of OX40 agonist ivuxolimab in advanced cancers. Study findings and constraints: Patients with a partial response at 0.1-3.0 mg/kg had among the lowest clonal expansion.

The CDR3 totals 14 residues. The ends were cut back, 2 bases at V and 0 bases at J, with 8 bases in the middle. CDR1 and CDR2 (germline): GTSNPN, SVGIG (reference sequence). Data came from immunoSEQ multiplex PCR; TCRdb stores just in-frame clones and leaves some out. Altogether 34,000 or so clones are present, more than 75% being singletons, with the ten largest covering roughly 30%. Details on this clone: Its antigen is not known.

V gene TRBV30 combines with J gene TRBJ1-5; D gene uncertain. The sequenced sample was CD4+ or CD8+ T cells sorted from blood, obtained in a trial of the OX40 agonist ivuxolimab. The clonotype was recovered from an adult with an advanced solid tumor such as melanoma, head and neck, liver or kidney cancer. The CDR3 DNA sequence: TGTGCCTGGAGTCCTGCTATTAGCAATCAGCCCCAGCATTTT. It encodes CAWSPAISNQPQHF.